The 7 T cell receptor beta chains presented below share a single source sample, sequenced in a study of metastatic and nonmetastatic thyroid tumors (dated by TCRdb to 2018 to 2021). No patient had received any treatment before thyroid surgery. Library method: PCR. TCRdb lists the instrument as Illumina HiSeq 4000. Starting from the raw public reads, TCRdb applied fastp trimming at Q25, assembled clones with MiXCR and retained in-frame beta chains. Here the sample has around 5,000 clones; over 25% occur a single time. 14% of the sample belongs to the ten largest clones. The sample consisted of adjacent normal tissue. Receptors were obtained from a female donor with papillary thyroid cancer or a benign thyroid nodule (not recorded which). Some clones in this sample may be carry-over from other donors' samples.

This clone has at least ten counts. The chain is built from TRBV7-9 and TRBJ2-5; D is perhaps TRBD1 or TRBD2 (6 bases each). This CDR3 contains 17 residues. Germline CDR1 SEHNR, CDR2 FQNEAQ (reference sequence). With 8 bases removed from V and 1 base from J, the gap between germline ends came to 23 bases. Here the CDR3 reads CASAYLGAGGPQETQYF. As DNA, the CDR3 is TGTGCCAGCGCCTACCTAGGTGCTGGGGGGCCCCAAGAGACCCAGTACTTC.

The V gene is TRBV12-3 or TRBV12-4, the J gene TRBJ1-2; 10 bases match TRBD1. The CDR3 consists of 15 residues. V gave up 5 bases and J gave up 7 bases; unmatched junction bases: 10. CDR3 region: CASSEATGGWGGYTF. The CDR3 bases are TGTGCCAGCAGTGAAGCGACAGGGGGCTGGGGTGGCTACACCTTC.

By share, this clone ranks as medium-sized. V usage is TRBV10-2 and J usage is TRBJ2-3, with D perhaps matching TRBD1 (6 bases). The CDR3 length is 16 residues. Trimming removed 0 bases from V and 4 bases from J, with 14 bases in between. Germline CDR1 WSHSY, CDR2 SAAADI. CDR3 loop: CASSESWGRNADTQYF. The CDR3 DNA reads as TGCGCCAGCAGTGAGTCGTGGGGGCGGAATGCAGATACGCAGTATTTT.

This chain uses TRBV12-3 or TRBV12-4 with TRBJ1-2, with D possibly being TRBD1 (5 bases). Trimming left V 6 bases short and J 4 bases short, with 15 bases between. The CDR3 covers 14 residues. DNA of the CDR3: TGTGCCAGCAGCCAATTCCACGGGACCTATGGCTACACCTTC. Translated, it gives CASSQFHGTYGYTF.

The genes are TRBV5-1 and TRBJ2-2, with D uncertain. The length of the CDR3 is 15 residues. Germline V gene data show CDR1 as SGHRS and CDR2 as YFSETQ. V gave up 6 bases and J gave up 2 bases, with 14 bases separating them. Here the CDR3 DNA reads TGCGCCAGCACCATGCAGAGAGACAACACCGGGGAGCTGTTTTTT. As protein: CASTMQRDNTGELFF.

This clone was recorded a few times. Its ends do not fully match the called genes, so a read error is possible. The CDR3 is CASSSLSSHTQYF. CDR3 in DNA: TGTGCCAGCAGTTCCCTGTCGTCCCATACACAGTATTTT. The chain has TRBV6-5 and TRBJ2-3, with D uncertain. The germline gives CDR1 MNHEY, CDR2 SVGAGI. This CDR3 has 13 residues.

This clone was counted only a few times. J is TRBJ2-7 and V is TRBV19, with D unclear. This CDR3 region has 15 residues. Per germline, CDR1 LNHDA and CDR2 SQIVND (reference sequence). The V end was cut by 0 bases, the J end by 2 bases, with 11 bases between. The CDR3 here is CASSIEWEEPYEQYF. CDR3 DNA sequence: TGTGCCAGTAGTATAGAGTGGGAAGAACCCTACGAGCAGTACTTC.